These 15 T cell receptor beta chains were sequenced from one sample in a study of shared clonotypes between healthy human individuals (TCRdb year 2020). Libraries were made using the immunoSEQ multiplex PCR assay. The clones in this table, taken by TCRdb from immuneACCESS, are in-frame only. Not every clone is retained; where verified, under half of the shortfall comes from an unresolved V gene, and the cause of the rest is unknown. In all, the sample holds about 2.1 million clones, and 90% to 95% of those were seen once. 1.5% to 2% of the sample belongs to the ten largest clones. CD8 naive samples were obtained by positive selection for CCR7 among CD45RO-negative cells, yielding a CD45RA+CCR7+ population from which TemRA cells were excluded. Material: naive CD8+ T cells from PBMCs. The cell subset or site tag for this specimen amounts to: CD45RA+CCR7+. These receptor sequences come from a man younger than 35 in good health. Some clones in this sample may be carry-over from other donors' samples.

CDR3 bases: TGTGCCAGCAGCGACCCCCGAGGACAGGCGGGGGCTGACACTGAAGCTTTCTTT. Residues: CASSDPRGQAGADTEAFF. This sequence joins TRBV2 and TRBJ1-1, with TRBD1 identical over 7 bases. CDR1 and CDR2 (germline): SNHLY, FYNNEI. With 6 bases clipped from V and 3 bases from J, the junction kept 19 bases outside the gene matches. CDR3 length: 18 amino acids.

The chain links TRBV14 to TRBJ2-7; D gene uncertain. This CDR3 spans 15 amino acids. Germline V CDR1 and CDR2: SGHDN, FVKESK. V lost 1 base to trimming and J lost 0 bases, with 10 bases between them. In nucleotides, the CDR3 is TGTGCCAGCAGCCAAGTGGCAGGCATCTCCTACGAGCAGTACTTC. Translating it yields CASSQVAGISYEQYF.

The CDR3 sequence is CASSLTGRLRLSPPYEQYF. CDR3 bases: TGTGCCAGCAGCTTAACAGGTCGTCTAAGACTCTCCCCCCCCTACGAGCAGTACTTC. The chain combines TRBV11-2 with TRBJ2-7; D may be TRBD1 (5 bases). Germline loops: CDR1 SGHAT, CDR2 FQNNGV. The CDR3 runs 19 residues. The V end lost 2 bases, the J end lost 2 bases, and 25 bases lay between the germline ends.

The DNA of the CDR3 is TGTGCCAGCAGTGAGGGGACTGAAGCTTTCTTT. It codes for CASSEGTEAFF. The V gene is TRBV6-4, the J gene TRBJ1-1; D remains ambiguous. V lost 3 bases and J lost 5, with 4 bases in between. The CDR3 sequence is 11 residues long. Germline CDR1 is MRHNA and CDR2 is SNTAGT.

J is TRBJ1-1 and V is TRBV19; 7 positions agree with TRBD1. V shed 5 bases and J 4 bases; nucleotides not matched to a gene: 16. Looked up from germline, CDR1 is LNHDA and CDR2 is SQIVND (reference sequence). The CDR3 totals 17 residues. CDR3 sequence: CASSPRQGRVVGTEAFF. CDR3 nucleotide sequence: TGTGCCAGTAGTCCTAGACAGGGACGGGTGGTGGGCACTGAAGCTTTCTTT.

This clone was found a few times. The V gene is TRBV2, the J gene TRBJ1-1, with no clear D. Trimming pared 3 bases from V and 1 base from J, leaving 12 bases between. The CDR3 is made up of 15 amino acids. CDR1 is SNHLY and CDR2 is FYNNEI in the germline V gene. The CDR3 spells CASSDRGQENTEAFF. The CDR3 bases are TGTGCCAGCAGTGACCGTGGGCAGGAGAACACTGAAGCTTTCTTT.

This clone was seen a single time. The rearrangement joins TRBV28 to TRBJ2-7, with D possibly TRBD2 on 6 matching bases. The CDR3 totals 15 residues. The V end lost 5 bases, the J end lost 6 bases, and 20 bases lay between the germline ends. Looked up from germline, CDR1 is MDHEN and CDR2 is SYDVKM. The CDR3 sequence: CASSPPWHEGLEQYF. CDR3 nucleotides: TGTGCCAGCAGTCCCCCCTGGCATGAGGGACTCGAGCAGTACTTC.

This clone was seen a handful of times. The chain combines TRBV7-9 with TRBJ1-4, with unresolved D. This CDR3 is built from 12 residues. V lost 8 bases and J lost 7, with 11 bases in between. Germline assignment: CDR1 SEHNR and CDR2 FQNEAQ (reference sequence). The CDR3: CASHILGEKLFF. The CDR3 nucleotides read TGTGCCAGCCACATCCTCGGTGAAAAACTGTTTTTT.

The chain employs TRBV12-5 and TRBJ1-1; D remains ambiguous. Germline CDR1 is LGHNT and CDR2 is FRNRAP. Trimming took off 2 bases at V and 5 bases at J, with 12 bases between the two ends. CDR3 length: 14 amino acids. CDR3 loop: CASGLTLRETEAFF. CDR3 sequence (DNA): TGTGCTAGTGGTTTGACATTGAGGGAAACTGAAGCTTTCTTT.

J is TRBJ2-7 and V is TRBV11-2; the match to TRBD1 covers 9 bases. CDR3 length equals 17 residues. CDR1 and CDR2 from the germline V gene are SGHAT and FQNNGV. Unmatched junction bases numbered 14, after V lost 5 bases and J lost 3 bases. As DNA, the CDR3 is TGTGCCAGCAGCCCTTTTCCCTCGGGACAGGGCCGCTACGAGCAGTACTTC. It translates to CASSPFPSGQGRYEQYF.

The chain carries TRBV4-1 and TRBJ1-1; no clear D. CDR1 and CDR2 (germline): MGHRA, YSYEKL. The V end was cut by 5 bases, the J end by 3 bases, with 16 bases between. CDR3 length: 15 residues. The CDR3 reads CASSYTALGDTEAFF. The CDR3 nucleotides read TGCGCCAGCAGCTATACGGCTCTTGGGGACACTGAAGCTTTCTTT.

The V gene is TRBV7-8, the J gene TRBJ2-5; the D gene is possibly TRBD2 (5 bases). The J call is doubtful: the DNA matches TRBJ2-7 better. The CDR3 consists of 13 residues. Per germline, CDR1 SGHVS and CDR2 FQNEAQ. CDR3 sequence (DNA): TGTGCCTCTCGTAACCGGGGTTCGAACGAGCAGTACTTC. Amino acid sequence: CASRNRGSNEQYF.

This chain joins TRBV11-2 and TRBJ2-1; 7 bases are a match to TRBD2. The germline CDR1 and CDR2 sequences are SGHAT and FQNNGV. J gave up 10 bases and V 2 bases, and 5 bases lay outside the gene matches. This CDR3 spans 13 amino acids. The CDR3 sequence is CASSLTSEWEQFF. For the CDR3, the DNA is TGTGCCAGCAGCTTAACTAGCGAGTGGGAGCAGTTCTTC.

The rearrangement links TRBV6-5 to TRBJ2-7; tentatively, D is TRBD1 (6 bases). V shed 8 bases and J shed 2 bases, with 16 bases lying between them. Germline-derived CDR1 and CDR2 are MNHEY and SVGAGI. The length of the CDR3 is 14 residues. CDR3 nucleotide sequence: TGTGCCAGCCTCTCGAGGGACACCGCCTACGAGCAGTACTTC. Translating it yields CASLSRDTAYEQYF.

The rearrangement uses TRBV29-1 and TRBJ1-3; TRBD1 might be the D (5 bases). Germline V CDR1 and CDR2: SQVTM, ANQGSEA. The length of the CDR3 is 15 residues. The V end lost 4 bases, the J end lost 0 bases, and 13 bases lay between the germline ends. The CDR3 loop reads CSVGGGQSSGNTIYF. DNA of the CDR3: TGCAGCGTTGGGGGCGGGCAAAGCTCTGGAAACACCATATATTTT.